These 17 T cell receptor beta chains came from one sample sequenced in a study of glioma-infiltrating T cells after dendritic cell vaccination. The time point was: after dendritic cell vaccination, including at tumor progression/relapse. Libraries were prepared by immunoSEQ multiplex PCR; TCRdb keeps only in-frame clonotypes and omits some of them. The repertoire has tens of thousands of clones, 85% of them found once; the top ten carry about 9.3%. The sequencing here drew on blood, taken after dendritic cell vaccination. These receptors all stem from a human donor with glioblastoma.

The chain joins TRBV28 to TRBJ2-3, with 9 bases matching TRBD2. The germline V gene encodes CDR1 MDHEN and CDR2 SYDVKM. The CDR3 consists of 16 residues. With V trimmed by 1 base and J by 3 bases, 5 bases remained unmatched. CDR3 sequence: CASSLYLAGTTDTQYF. CDR3 DNA sequence: TGTGCCAGCAGTTTATATCTAGCGGGGACAACAGATACGCAGTATTTT.

V is TRBV9 and J is TRBJ2-3, with D perhaps matching TRBD1 (6 bases). The ends were cut back, 5 bases at V and 2 bases at J, with 12 bases in the middle. CDR3 length: 14 residues. Germline lookup yields CDR1 SGDLS and CDR2 YYNGEE. CDR3 nucleotides: TGTGCCAGCAGGAAGGGGGTTACCACAGATACGCAGTATTTT. Its protein is CASRKGVTTDTQYF.

The rearrangement joins TRBV21-1 to TRBJ1-6; the D segment call TRBD1 is taken from the table without a DNA check. TRBV21-1 is given as a pseudogene. This CDR3 is 21 amino acids long. The CDR3: CASSKPGTGCVTFSYNSPLHF. The CDR3 DNA is TGTGCCAGCAGCAAACCCGGGACAGGGTGCGTTACGTTTTCCTATAATTCACCCCTCCACTTT.

The J gene is TRBJ2-1, the V gene TRBV5-1; 7 positions agree with TRBD1. CDR1 is SGHRS and CDR2 is YFSETQ in the germline V gene. The CDR3 is made up of 15 amino acids. Trimming cost V 0 bases and J 1 base; bases outside gene matches: 1. In DNA, the CDR3 is TGCGCCAGCAGCTTGGGACAGGGTTCCTACAATGAGCAGTTCTTC. It codes for CASSLGQGSYNEQFF.

This chain uses TRBV18 with TRBJ2-1, with 7 bases aligning to TRBD2. With V trimmed by 2 bases and J by 4 bases, 5 bases remained unmatched. CDR1 and CDR2 from the germline V gene are KGHSH and LQKENI. The CDR3 extends over 15 amino acids. CDR3 sequence reads: CASSPEAGVYNEQFF. CDR3 DNA sequence: TGTGCCAGCTCACCAGAGGCGGGGGTTTACAATGAGCAGTTCTTC.

The chain combines TRBV11-3 with TRBJ1-1, with D possibly TRBD1 on 5 matching bases. The CDR3 covers 16 residues. V was cut by 5 bases and J by 1 base, with 17 bases left in between. The germline V gene has CDR1 SGHNT and CDR2 YENEEA. CDR3 DNA: TGTGCCAGCAGCCCCTGGGGGGGGAAGGCGAACACTGAAGCTTTCTTT. Its translation: CASSPWGGKANTEAFF. Together with reference TRBV11-3 and TRBJ1-1, the CDR3 gives the full variable domain: EAGVVQSPRYKIIEKKQPVAFWCNPISGHNTLYWYLQNLGQGPELLIRYENEEAVDDSQLPKDRFSAERLKGVDSTLKIQPAELGDSAVYLCASSPWGGKANTEAFFGQGTRLTVV.

The rearrangement uses TRBV6-1 and TRBJ2-1; TRBD2 agrees at 8 bases. The ends lost 4 bases at V and 10 bases at J; junction bases unmatched: 15. CDR3 length: 16 residues. The germline CDR1 and CDR2 sequences are MNHNS and SASEGT. This CDR3 reads CASSVVSGLGSIEQFF. The CDR3 bases are TGTGCCAGCAGTGTGGTGTCGGGACTAGGCTCCATCGAGCAGTTCTTC.

The chain uses TRBV29-1 and TRBJ2-3, with 7 bases fitting TRBD2. J lost 1 base, V lost 0 bases, and 10 bases had no gene match. Germline assignment: CDR1 SQVTM and CDR2 ANQGSEA. The CDR3 is 17 amino acids. CDR3 nucleotides: TGCAGCGTTGAAGACCCCCCTCTGGGGAGGGGCACAGATACGCAGTATTTT. It translates to CSVEDPPLGRGTDTQYF.

This clone has a single count. The rearrangement links TRBV9 to TRBJ2-1, with 9 bases aligning to TRBD2. Germline loops: CDR1 SGDLS, CDR2 YYNGEE. The CDR3 contains 15 residues. The junction had 2 bases not matched to a gene; V was cut back by 0 bases and J by 4 bases. For the CDR3, the DNA is TGTGCCAGCAGCGTAGCCCTAGCGGGATACAATGAGCAGTTCTTC. Translating gives CASSVALAGYNEQFF.

The chain carries TRBV27 and TRBJ1-3, with D unclear. The CDR3 is 13 residues long. The germline V and J ends were trimmed by 3 bases and 4 bases, with 7 bases remaining between them. Germline V gene lookup returns CDR1 MNHEY and CDR2 SMNVEV (reference sequence). The CDR3 sequence: CASSFQFGNTIYF. The CDR3 DNA reads TGTGCCAGCAGTTTTCAGTTCGGAAACACCATATATTTT.

The rearrangement joins TRBV10-3 to TRBJ2-3; 9 bases match TRBD1. After removal of 0 bases from V and 7 bases from J, the junction contained 5 bases not matched to a gene. This CDR3 is built from 15 residues. Germline lookup yields CDR1 ENHRY and CDR2 SYGVKD. The CDR3 reads CAISESEQGAHTQYF. CDR3 sequence (DNA): TGTGCCATCAGTGAGTCTGAACAGGGGGCACATACGCAGTATTTT.

This chain connects TRBV28 to TRBJ2-3, with TRBD2 identical over 7 bases. Germline trimming cut 8 bases from V and 4 bases from J; bases unmatched to any gene: 21. Germline V gene data show CDR1 as MDHEN and CDR2 as SYDVKM. This CDR3 region has 18 residues. CDR3 protein: CASVGRRGIGPGADTQYF. In DNA, the CDR3 is TGTGCCAGCGTCGGTCGGCGGGGGATAGGCCCCGGGGCAGATACGCAGTATTTT.

This chain uses TRBV6-5 with TRBJ2-2; 8 bases map to TRBD2. Trimming removed 0 bases from V and 1 base from J; junction bases left unmatched: 1. Germline V gene lookup returns CDR1 MNHEY and CDR2 SVGAGI. This CDR3 has 16 amino acids. The CDR3 bases are TGTGCCAGCAGTTACTCCAGCGGGAGGAACACCGGGGAGCTGTTTTTT. Translating it yields CASSYSSGRNTGELFF.

This chain links TRBV13 with TRBJ2-1; perhaps TRBD2 as D (6 bases). CDR3 length: 18 amino acids. Looked up from germline, CDR1 is PRHDT and CDR2 is FYEKMQ (reference sequence). V dropped 0 bases and J dropped 2 bases, with 17 bases sitting between them. CDR3 bases: TGTGCCAGCAGCTTAGGATCGTTTGGGGGAGGCACCTACAATGAGCAGTTCTTC. It codes for CASSLGSFGGGTYNEQFF.

The gene calls are TRBV28 and TRBJ1-2; D might be TRBD1 (6 bases). The CDR3 loop spans 16 amino acids. Deletions cut 6 bases from V and 14 bases from J, with 31 bases between. Germline V gene lookup returns CDR1 MDHEN and CDR2 SYDVKM. Here the CDR3 DNA reads TGTGCCAGCAGCTTTAGTCGGAGTCCGCCCCGGGGGGCAAGGACCTTC. Its translation: CASSFSRSPPRGARTF.

The chain has TRBV21-1 and TRBJ2-5; the table's D call TRBD1 went unverified against the DNA. TRBV21-1 corresponds to a pseudogene. The CDR3 loop spans 15 amino acids. The CDR3 DNA sequence: TGTGCCAGCAGCAATTCAGGGGCCCTTTGGGAGACCCAGTACTTC. Translated: CASSNSGALWETQYF.

This rearrangement joins TRBV2 to TRBJ2-2, with D perhaps matching TRBD2 (5 bases). The V end was cut by 5 bases, the J end by 5 bases, with 18 bases between. This CDR3 comprises 16 residues. Germline CDR1 reads SNHLY; CDR2 reads FYNNEI. CDR3: CASSSPLAGGTGELFF. CDR3 nucleotide sequence: TGTGCCAGCAGTTCGCCACTCGCGGGTGGGACCGGGGAGCTGTTTTTT.